Below, 9 T cell receptor beta chains from the same sample are listed, as sequenced in a study of T cell responses to AZD1222 COVID-19 vaccine. The table came from immunoSEQ multiplex PCR; TCRdb's copy has only in-frame clones and leaves some out. The sample has more than 95,000 clones, approximately 82% seen once. The sequencing used peripheral blood, collected 28 days after the second AZD1222 dose. The source is an adult who received the AZD1222 COVID-19 vaccine.

DNA of the CDR3: TGTGCCACCCGTGGGGGAGGTTATGGCTACACCTTC. Its protein product is CATRGGGYGYTF. The rearrangement links TRBV2 to TRBJ1-2; D possibly corresponds to TRBD1 (5 bases). Per germline, CDR1 SNHLY and CDR2 FYNNEI. The V end was cut by 10 bases, the J end by 5 bases, with 14 bases between. CDR3 size: 12 residues. The variable domain in full, completed from reference TRBV2 and TRBJ1-2, reads EPEVTQTPSHQVTQMGQEVILRCVPISNHLYFYWYRQILGQKVEFLVSFYNNEISEKSEIFDDQFSVERPDGSNFTLKIRSTKLEDSAMYFCATRGGGYGYTFGSGTRLTVV.

In DNA form, the CDR3 reads TGTGCCAGCTCACCGGCGGGGGGCAAGGCTAATGAAAAACTGTTTTTT. Translating it yields CASSPAGGKANEKLFF. This chain joins TRBV18 and TRBJ1-4; D is perhaps TRBD1 (6 bases). CDR1 and CDR2 from the germline V gene are KGHSH and LQKENI. The V gene lost 3 bases and the J gene lost 3 bases, with 14 bases spanning the gap. This CDR3 comprises 16 residues. The full variable domain, with the rest looked up from reference TRBV18 and TRBJ1-4, is NAGVMQNPRHLVRRRGQEARLRCSPMKGHSHVYWYRQLPEEGLKFMVYLQKENIIDESGMPKERFSAEFPKEGPSILRIQQVVRGDSAAYFCASSPAGGKANEKLFFGSGTQLSVL.

The chain links TRBV7-2 to TRBJ2-5; TRBD2 is a possible D gene (5 bases). The V end lost 1 base, the J end lost 5 bases, and 14 bases lay between the germline ends. The V gene's germline CDR1 is SGHTA and CDR2 FQGNSA. The length of the CDR3 is 15 residues. Written as DNA, the CDR3 is TGTGCCAGCAGCTTAGAGTGGCTAGCTGACGAGACCCAGTACTTC. Its translation is CASSLEWLADETQYF. Full variable domain (missing parts from reference TRBV7-2 and TRBJ2-5): GAGVSQSPSNKVTEKGKDVELRCDPISGHTALYWYRQSLGQGLEFLIYFQGNSAPDKSGLPSDRFSAERTGGSVSTLTIQRTQQEDSAVYLCASSLEWLADETQYFGPGTRLLVL.

The chain combines TRBV5-1 with TRBJ2-7; maybe TRBD2 (5 bases). This CDR3 has 14 residues. Looked up from germline, CDR1 is SGHRS and CDR2 is YFSETQ. The ends were cut back, 1 base at V and 1 base at J, with 9 bases in the middle. The CDR3 bases are TGCGCCAGCAGCTTGCGGGGTCTATCCTACGAGCAGTACTTC. It yields the protein CASSLRGLSYEQYF. The variable domain in full, with the rest retrieved from reference TRBV5-1 and TRBJ2-7, is KAGVTQTPRYLIKTRGQQVTLSCSPISGHRSVSWYQQTPGQGLQFLFEYFSETQRNKGNFPGRFSGRQFSNSRSEMNVSTLELGDSALYLCASSLRGLSYEQYFGPGTRLTVT.

The chain recombines TRBV5-4 with TRBJ2-1; D gene uncertain. Germline CDR1 is SGHNT and CDR2 is YYREEE (reference sequence). The CDR3 totals 11 residues. V dropped 2 bases and J dropped 6 bases, with 3 bases sitting between them. CDR3 protein: CASSFGNEQFF. CDR3 nucleotide sequence: TGTGCCAGCAGCTTCGGCAATGAGCAGTTCTTC.

The rearrangement uses TRBV9 and TRBJ2-1; no firm D call. The CDR3 has 13 residues. V was pared by 10 bases and J by 0 bases, with 11 bases between. Germline CDR1 and CDR2: SGDLS and YYNGEE. CDR3 region: CACSPGSYNEQFF. The CDR3 bases are TGTGCCTGCTCTCCAGGCTCCTACAATGAGCAGTTCTTC. The full variable domain, rest sourced from reference TRBV9 and TRBJ2-1, is DSGVTQTPKHLITATGQRVTLRCSPRSGDLSVYWYQQSLDQGLQFLIQYYNGEERAKGNILERFSAQQFPDLHSELNLSSLELGDSALYFCACSPGSYNEQFFGPGTRLTVL.

This rearrangement joins TRBV9 to TRBJ2-7; 7 bases align to TRBD1. Germline assignment: CDR1 SGDLS and CDR2 YYNGEE. The junction had 0 bases not matched to a gene; V was cut back by 0 bases and J by 6 bases. The CDR3 is made up of 12 amino acids. The CDR3 here is CASSVDRGEQYF. DNA of the CDR3: TGTGCCAGCAGCGTAGACAGGGGCGAGCAGTACTTC.

As regards this clone: Other DNA sequences in this specimen translate into the identical CDR3. The genes are TRBV25-1 and TRBJ2-7; D unclear. Germline CDR1 and CDR2: MGHDK and SYGVNS. This CDR3 is 12 amino acids long. Trimming left V 8 bases short and J 0 bases short, with 8 bases between. Written as DNA, the CDR3 is TGTGCCAGCCGAGGCGGCTCCTACGAGCAGTACTTC. Translating it yields CASRGGSYEQYF.

This chain connects TRBV15 to TRBJ1-2; D uncertain. V dropped 0 bases and J dropped 6 bases, with 17 bases sitting between them. Germline V gene data show CDR1 as LNHNV and CDR2 as YYDKDF (reference sequence). This CDR3 spans 16 amino acids. CDR3 sequence reads: CATSREFGSGRDGYTF. In DNA form, the CDR3 reads TGTGCCACCAGCAGAGAATTTGGGAGCGGGCGGGATGGCTACACCTTC.